The 28 T cell receptor beta chains given below trace back to one sample, sequenced in a study of T cell repertoires in cytomegalovirus infection. TCRdb passed the reads through MiXCR, listing each CDR3 protein once. The sample includes some 590,000 distinct CDR3 sequences, roughly 42% of them seen just once. No antigen is known for these receptors. The sample in question was cultured PBMCs, obtained from culture after CMV antigen stimulation. The receptors come from a human donor in good health (CMV status not recorded). Some clones in this sample may be carry-over from other donors' samples.

V usage is TRBV7-6 and J usage is TRBJ2-1; 8 bases are shared with TRBD2. There are 15 residues in the CDR3. Trimming at V came to 5 bases and at J to 12 bases, leaving 15 bases not matched to a gene. Germline V CDR1 and CDR2: SGHVS, FNYEAQ. This CDR3 is CASSPRGDAGIGQFF. CDR3 DNA sequence: TGTGCCAGCAGCCCGCGGGGGGACGCGGGGATTGGGCAGTTCTTC.

This clonotype came up many times. Here the CDR3 DNA reads TGTGCCAGCAGTCCGACCGGAGGCTTGGGAAAACTGTTTTTT. Translating gives CASSPTGGLGKLFF. The chain is built from TRBV7-2 and TRBJ1-4, with D uncertain. The germline V and J ends were trimmed by 6 bases and 10 bases, with 18 bases remaining between them. CDR1 is SGHTA and CDR2 is FQGNSA in the germline V gene. The CDR3 has 14 residues. Complete variable domain (other parts from reference TRBV7-2 and TRBJ1-4): GAGVSQSPSNKVTEKGKDVELRCDPISGHTALYWYRQSLGQGLEFLIYFQGNSAPDKSGLPSDRFSAERTGGSVSTLTIQRTQQEDSAVYLCASSPTGGLGKLFFGSGTQLSVL.

The V gene is TRBV7-2, the J gene TRBJ2-4; D uncertain. This CDR3 comprises 13 residues. Deletions cut 6 bases from V and 1 base from J, with 7 bases between. Germline CDR1 reads SGHTA; CDR2 reads FQGNSA. CDR3: CASREEAKNIQYF. Here the CDR3 DNA reads TGTGCCAGCAGGGAAGAGGCCAAAAACATTCAGTACTTC.

The rearrangement joins TRBV18 to TRBJ1-5, with 8 positions matching TRBD1. The CDR3 is 16 amino acids. Per germline, CDR1 KGHSH and CDR2 LQKENI. The J segment lost 9 bases and the V segment lost 5 bases, leaving 15 bases of the junction unmatched. The chain's CDR3 is CASSDGTGDTDRPQHF. The CDR3 DNA follows: TGTGCCAGCTCAGATGGGACAGGTGATACGGATCGGCCCCAGCATTTT.

This clonotype was observed at least ten times. This sequence joins TRBV7-2 and TRBJ1-2; 8 nucleotides match TRBD1. The CDR3 is 15 residues long. The V gene's germline CDR1 is SGHTA and CDR2 FQGNSA. With 4 bases clipped from V and 4 bases from J, the junction kept 8 bases outside the gene matches. The CDR3 sequence: CASSSGQGWGYGYTF. The DNA of the CDR3 is TGTGCCAGCAGCTCTGGACAGGGCTGGGGCTATGGCTACACCTTC. The full variable domain, its missing parts supplied by reference TRBV7-2 and TRBJ1-2, is GAGVSQSPSNKVTEKGKDVELRCDPISGHTALYWYRQSLGQGLEFLIYFQGNSAPDKSGLPSDRFSAERTGGSVSTLTIQRTQQEDSAVYLCASSSGQGWGYGYTFGSGTRLTVV.

V is TRBV7-6 and J is TRBJ2-1; 7 nucleotides line up with TRBD1. CDR3 length: 16 amino acids. In germline, CDR1 is SGHVS, CDR2 FNYEAQ. Trimming removed 1 base from V and 3 bases from J; junction bases left unmatched: 6. The CDR3 loop is CASSLGLGQIYNEQFF. CDR3 in DNA: TGTGCCAGCAGCTTAGGGTTGGGACAGATCTACAATGAGCAGTTCTTC.

This rearrangement joins TRBV20-1 to TRBJ2-5; TRBD2 matches 10 bases. Germline V gives CDR1 DFQATT, CDR2 SNEGSKA (reference sequence). With 6 bases clipped from V and 3 bases from J, the junction kept 4 bases outside the gene matches. This CDR3 comprises 13 residues. CDR3 sequence: CSALAGVKETQYF. Here the CDR3 DNA reads TGCAGTGCCCTAGCGGGAGTAAAAGAGACCCAGTACTTC.

This chain joins TRBV7-7 and TRBJ2-5, with D maybe TRBD2 (5 bases). Trimming shortened V by 5 bases and J by 0 bases, and 16 bases separated the two germline ends. The CDR3 is 16 amino acids. Per the germline V gene, CDR1 is SSHAT and CDR2 is FNYEAQ (reference sequence). The CDR3 nucleotides read TGTGCCAGCAGCCCGGGCGAGCGGAAGTACCAAGAGACCCAGTACTTC. Its protein product is CASSPGERKYQETQYF.

This sequence joins TRBV6-2 or TRBV6-3 and TRBJ2-6; 12 nucleotides agree with TRBD1. Germline CDR1 MNHEY, CDR2 SVGEGT. Trimming cost V 5 bases and J 1 base; bases outside gene matches: 15. This CDR3 contains 21 residues. This CDR3 is CASSAGPPPGQGASGANVLTF. The CDR3 nucleotides are TGTGCCAGCAGTGCGGGCCCCCCCCCGGGACAGGGGGCTTCTGGGGCCAACGTCCTGACTTTC.

This clonotype has ten or more counts. The chain recombines TRBV7-2 with TRBJ2-7; a weak D match, TRBD2 (5 bases). CDR1 is SGHTA and CDR2 is FQGNSA in the germline V gene. Trimming left V 4 bases short and J 1 base short, with 8 bases between. This CDR3 spans 13 amino acids. The CDR3 here is CASSWRSSYEQYF. In nucleotides, the CDR3 is TGTGCCAGCAGCTGGAGGAGTTCCTACGAGCAGTACTTC.

The chain links TRBV7-8 to TRBJ2-2, with D possibly being TRBD2 (6 bases). CDR3 size: 16 residues. V was cut by 3 bases and J by 0 bases, with 11 bases left in between. Germline V gives CDR1 SGHVS, CDR2 FQNEAQ. The CDR3 sequence: CASSFPGTANTGELFF. For the CDR3, the DNA is TGTGCCAGCAGCTTTCCTGGGACTGCGAACACCGGGGAGCTGTTTTTT. The full variable domain, with the rest looked up from reference TRBV7-8 and TRBJ2-2, is GAGVSQSPRYKVAKRGQDVALRCDPISGHVSLFWYQQALGQGPEFLTYFQNEAQLDKSGLPSDRFFAERPEGSVSTLKIQRTQQEDSAVYLCASSFPGTANTGELFFGEGSRLTVL.

The chain has TRBV20-1 and TRBJ2-7, with D unclear. The germline gives CDR1 DFQATT, CDR2 SNEGSKA (reference sequence). CDR3 length: 13 amino acids. Deletions cut 6 bases from V and 1 base from J, with 13 bases between. This chain's CDR3 is CSAPAVGSYEQYF. The CDR3 nucleotides are TGCAGTGCCCCTGCCGTCGGGTCCTACGAGCAGTACTTC.

This clonotype was recorded many times. The chain employs TRBV10-3 and TRBJ2-3; 7 positions agree with TRBD2. The germline CDR1 and CDR2 sequences are ENHRY and SYGVKD. Unmatched junction bases numbered 7, after V lost 11 bases and J lost 5 bases. CDR3 size: 12 residues. The CDR3 DNA sequence: TGTGCCTCATCCACGGGGGGAGATACGCAGTATTTT. As protein: CASSTGGDTQYF.

In nucleotides, the CDR3 is TGTGCCAGCAGCCCCCTCAAGGGGGGGTGGGAGACCCAGTACTTC. It codes for CASSPLKGGWETQYF. V usage is TRBV7-2 and J usage is TRBJ2-5; perhaps TRBD2 as D (7 bases). Germline values: CDR1 SGHTA, CDR2 FQGNSA. V gave up 5 bases and J gave up 5 bases, with 18 bases separating them. The CDR3 is made up of 15 amino acids.

The CDR3 sequence is CASEAYNEQFF. The CDR3 DNA sequence: TGTGCCAGCGAGGCCTACAATGAGCAGTTCTTC. The chain is built from TRBV9 and TRBJ2-1, with no clear D. CDR1 is SGDLS and CDR2 is YYNGEE in the germline V gene. The CDR3 spans 11 residues. The ends were cut back, 7 bases at V and 2 bases at J, with 4 bases in the middle.

This clonotype has just a few counts. This chain uses TRBV27 with TRBJ1-1; maybe TRBD1 (5 bases). The CDR3 loop spans 14 amino acids. Per germline, CDR1 MNHEY and CDR2 SMNVEV (reference sequence). Trimming removed 6 bases from V and 1 base from J, with 12 bases in between. The CDR3 DNA follows: TGTGCCAGCAGGGGGTTGGGGGAGAACACTGAAGCTTTCTTT. Translated, it gives CASRGLGENTEAFF.

The chain recombines TRBV10-3 with TRBJ2-7; D tentatively reads TRBD1 or TRBD2 (5 bases each). V was cut by 8 bases and J by 5 bases, with 19 bases left in between. The CDR3 extends over 14 amino acids. CDR1 ENHRY and CDR2 SYGVKD come from the germline V gene. The CDR3 DNA is TGTGCCATCGGCCGGGGCAGGGACGTGAACGAGCAGTACTTC. Protein product: CAIGRGRDVNEQYF.

The chain carries TRBV5-4 and TRBJ2-7; 11 bases align to TRBD2. Germline CDR1 reads SGHNT; CDR2 reads YYREEE (reference sequence). This CDR3 is built from 17 residues. The V gene end was trimmed by 0 bases and the J gene end by 5 bases; junction bases not matched to a gene: 10. In nucleotides, the CDR3 is TGTGCCAGCAGCTTGGCCATGATAGCGGGAGGGCCCCACGAGCAGTACTTC. It encodes CASSLAMIAGGPHEQYF.

A few counts support this clonotype. The chain couples TRBV18 to TRBJ2-3; tentative D call: TRBD1 (6 bases). With 6 bases removed from V and 3 bases from J, the gap between germline ends came to 19 bases. Germline-derived CDR1 and CDR2 are KGHSH and LQKENI. The CDR3 spans 16 residues. CDR3 sequence: CASSPRGGEATDTQYF. CDR3 sequence (DNA): TGTGCCAGCTCCCCCAGAGGGGGAGAAGCGACAGATACGCAGTATTTT.

The J gene is TRBJ1-6, the V gene TRBV6-1; 7 positions match TRBD1. This CDR3 contains 15 residues. Germline trimming cut 3 bases from V and 9 bases from J; bases unmatched to any gene: 8. The V gene's germline CDR1 is MNHNS and CDR2 SASEGT. In DNA form, the CDR3 reads TGTGCCAGCAGTGATGTAATTAACAGGGGTTCACCCCTCCACTTT. Translating gives CASSDVINRGSPLHF.

This clonotype was counted a few times. The V and J genes are TRBV27 and TRBJ2-1; unclear D gene. The germline V and J ends were trimmed by 3 bases and 3 bases, with 12 bases remaining between them. Germline V gene sequence: CDR1 MNHEY, CDR2 SMNVEV (reference sequence). This CDR3 contains 15 residues. The DNA for the CDR3 is TGTGCCAGCAGTTTTTCCGTGACACTCTACAATGAGCAGTTCTTC. Amino acid sequence: CASSFSVTLYNEQFF.

DNA for the CDR3: TGTGCCAGCAGCTTAGGAATGGCCGGGGAGCTGTTTTTT. Amino acids: CASSLGMAGELFF. The chain is built from TRBV7-2 and TRBJ2-2, with no clear D. The CDR3 has 13 amino acids. The germline V and J ends were trimmed by 1 base and 6 bases, with 6 bases remaining between them. CDR1 SGHTA and CDR2 FQGNSA come from the germline V gene.

V usage is TRBV4-1 and J usage is TRBJ1-4, with D perhaps matching TRBD1 (5 bases). V lost 3 bases and J 8 bases, leaving 19 bases between the germline ends. The CDR3 is 16 amino acids. Germline V lookup: CDR1 MGHRA, CDR2 YSYEKL. The CDR3 sequence is CASSHPGSGGYEKLFF. CDR3 coding DNA: TGCGCCAGCAGCCACCCGGGTTCGGGGGGATACGAAAAACTGTTTTTT.

V and J are TRBV7-2 and TRBJ2-5; TRBD2 aligns across 13 bases. V lost 5 bases, J lost 7 bases, and 22 bases stayed unmatched. The length of the CDR3 is 20 residues. Germline loops: CDR1 SGHTA, CDR2 FQGNSA. The CDR3 sequence is CASSTDRTSGRWSNIGTQYF. The CDR3 DNA reads TGTGCCAGCAGCACGGACCGGACTAGCGGGAGATGGTCCAATATTGGGACCCAGTACTTC.

This clonotype was counted only a few times. V usage is TRBV2 and J usage is TRBJ2-1, with D unclear. Trimming took 2 bases from V and 2 from J, leaving 13 bases between them. The length of the CDR3 is 16 residues. The germline gives CDR1 SNHLY, CDR2 FYNNEI. As DNA, the CDR3 is TGTGCCAGCAGTGAATTCAGCCCCGCAGCCTACAATGAGCAGTTCTTC. The encoded protein is CASSEFSPAAYNEQFF.

In its sample, this clonotype was seen many times. The CDR3 bases are TGTGCCAGCAACCCTTACTCCCAGGGCACTGAAGCTTTCTTT. Translated, it gives CASNPYSQGTEAFF. The V gene is TRBV7-2, the J gene TRBJ1-1; D is possibly TRBD1 (5 bases). The CDR3 runs to 14 residues. Looked up from germline, CDR1 is SGHTA and CDR2 is FQGNSA. Trimming stripped 7 bases from V and 4 bases from J, with 16 bases between. Combining the CDR3 with reference TRBV7-2 and TRBJ1-1 gives the whole variable domain GAGVSQSPSNKVTEKGKDVELRCDPISGHTALYWYRQSLGQGLEFLIYFQGNSAPDKSGLPSDRFSAERTGGSVSTLTIQRTQQEDSAVYLCASNPYSQGTEAFFGQGTRLTVV.

V gene TRBV9 combines with J gene TRBJ1-1; 8 bases line up with TRBD1. The V and J ends lost 3 bases and 2 bases, in that order; junction bases with no gene match: 6. The CDR3 has 15 residues. Germline-derived CDR1 and CDR2 are SGDLS and YYNGEE. The CDR3 bases are TGTGCCAGCAGCGCGGGGGGGACAGGCAACACTGAAGCTTTCTTT. Protein: CASSAGGTGNTEAFF. Using reference TRBV9 and TRBJ1-1 for the parts outside the CDR3, the full variable domain is DSGVTQTPKHLITATGQRVTLRCSPRSGDLSVYWYQQSLDQGLQFLIQYYNGEERAKGNILERFSAQQFPDLHSELNLSSLELGDSALYFCASSAGGTGNTEAFFGQGTRLTVV.

This clonotype came up a few times. J is TRBJ2-3 and V is TRBV7-6, with 8 bases aligning to TRBD2. The ends lost 5 bases at V and 2 bases at J; junction bases unmatched: 3. CDR3 size: 14 residues. CDR1 is SGHVS and CDR2 is FNYEAQ in the germline V gene. CDR3 sequence (DNA): TGTGCCAGCAGCACGGGGGGGTACACAGATACGCAGTATTTT. Its translation: CASSTGGYTDTQYF.